This TCR beta chain was retrieved from a study of blood T cells in healthy people across ages. Study-wide results and caveats: Fewer expanded clones and more diversity marked long-lived versus aged donors.

Then a second PCR, running roughly 7 to 11 cycles, was carried out with a sample-barcoded 5' primer and a J-beta primer mix. TCRdb fed the 5' RACE reads into MiXCR, producing one record per CDR3 protein. The table lists fewer than 1.5 million distinct CDR3 sequences, 42% of them singletons. There are a few counts of this clonotype. Its antigen is not identified. Germline CDR1 and CDR2: DFQATT and SNEGSKA (reference sequence). CDR3 length: 12 amino acids. Deletions cut 7 bases from V and 1 base from J, with 9 bases between. Material: blood. The chain combines TRBV20-1 with TRBJ2-3; a weak D match, TRBD2 (6 bases). This receptor was identified in a woman between 18 and 29 years old in good health. The CDR3 sequence: CSVRGRTDTQYF. DNA of the CDR3: TGCAGTGTGCGGGGCCGCACAGATACGCAGTATTTT.